The clone carrying this TCR beta chain has ten or more counts. The data belong to a study of T cells after yellow fever vaccination. Using its own MiXCR run on the 5' RACE reads, TCRdb lists one record per CDR3 protein. The table records a few hundred thousand distinct CDR3 sequences, roughly 3.7% of them present only once. This clonotype originated in a man aged 18-30 years who received the YFV17D yellow fever vaccine. The sample here was PBMCs, taken 15 days after the yellow fever booster vaccination.

The CDR3: CASSFQGPPSGELFF. The CDR3 DNA sequence: TGCGCCAGCAGCTTTCAGGGTCCCCCGTCCGGGGAGCTGTTTTTT. The chain uses TRBV5-1 and TRBJ2-2, with a possible D match to TRBD1 (5 bases). This CDR3 region has 15 residues. The germline V gene encodes CDR1 SGHRS and CDR2 YFSETQ. Trimming shortened V by 2 bases and J by 6 bases, and 14 bases separated the two germline ends. Combining the CDR3 with reference TRBV5-1 and TRBJ2-2 gives the whole variable domain KAGVTQTPRYLIKTRGQQVTLSCSPISGHRSVSWYQQTPGQGLQFLFEYFSETQRNKGNFPGRFSGRQFSNSRSEMNVSTLELGDSALYLCASSFQGPPSGELFFGEGSRLTVL.